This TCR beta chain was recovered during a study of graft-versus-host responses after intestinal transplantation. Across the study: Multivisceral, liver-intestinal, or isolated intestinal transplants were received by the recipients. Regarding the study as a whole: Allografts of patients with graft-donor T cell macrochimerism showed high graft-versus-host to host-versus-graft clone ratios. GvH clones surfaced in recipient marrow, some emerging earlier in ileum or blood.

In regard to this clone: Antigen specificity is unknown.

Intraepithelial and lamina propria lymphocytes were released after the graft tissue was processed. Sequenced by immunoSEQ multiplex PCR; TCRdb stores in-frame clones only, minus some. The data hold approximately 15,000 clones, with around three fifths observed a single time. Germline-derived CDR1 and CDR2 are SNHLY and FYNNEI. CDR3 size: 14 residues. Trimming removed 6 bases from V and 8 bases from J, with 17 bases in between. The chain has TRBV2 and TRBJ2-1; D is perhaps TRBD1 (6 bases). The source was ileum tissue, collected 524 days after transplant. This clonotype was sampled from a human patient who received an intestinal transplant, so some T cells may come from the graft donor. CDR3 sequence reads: CASRDSPANDEQFF. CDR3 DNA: TGTGCCAGCAGGGACAGCCCCGCGAACGATGAGCAGTTCTTC.